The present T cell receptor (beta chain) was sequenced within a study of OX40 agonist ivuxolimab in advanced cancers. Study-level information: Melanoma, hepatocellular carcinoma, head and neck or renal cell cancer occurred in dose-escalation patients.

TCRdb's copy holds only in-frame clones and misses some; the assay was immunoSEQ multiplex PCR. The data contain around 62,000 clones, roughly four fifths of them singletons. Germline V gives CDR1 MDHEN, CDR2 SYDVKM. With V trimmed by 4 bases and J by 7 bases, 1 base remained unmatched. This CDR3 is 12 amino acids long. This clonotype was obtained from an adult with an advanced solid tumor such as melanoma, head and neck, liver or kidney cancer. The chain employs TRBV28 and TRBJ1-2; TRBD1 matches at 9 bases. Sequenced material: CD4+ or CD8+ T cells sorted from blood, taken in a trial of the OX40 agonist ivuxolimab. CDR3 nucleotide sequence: TGTGCCAGCAGTTCGGGACAGGGTGGCTACACCTTC. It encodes CASSSGQGGYTF.